The 18 T cell receptor beta chains below come from one sample, sequenced in a study of T-cell reconstitution after alpha-beta-depleted transplantation in children. Preparation of the TCRbeta library used unique molecular identifiers. TCRdb reanalysed the PCR reads using MiXCR and keeps one entry per CDR3 protein. The sample includes some 240,000 distinct CDR3 sequences, 7.5% to 10% of them seen just once. The sequencing used PBMCs from the stem cell graft donor, collected from the stem cell graft. The source is a human donor who donated a stem cell graft to a child with SCID.

This clonotype occurred many times. The genes are TRBV5-1 and TRBJ1-2, with TRBD1 matching over 9 bases. Germline trimming cut 1 base from V and 4 bases from J; bases unmatched to any gene: 2. CDR3 size: 14 residues. Germline-derived CDR1 and CDR2 are SGHRS and YFSETQ. The CDR3 nucleotides read TGCGCCAGCAGCTTGACAGGGGGCGCCTATGGCTACACCTTC. Its translation is CASSLTGGAYGYTF.

This clonotype was counted ten times or more. The chain recombines TRBV5-1 with TRBJ1-2; the D is unclear. CDR1 SGHRS and CDR2 YFSETQ come from the germline V gene. The CDR3 totals 11 residues. Trimming stripped 3 bases from V and 14 bases from J, with 14 bases between. CDR3 sequence reads: CASSSEIRQTF. DNA for the CDR3: TGCGCCAGCAGCTCTGAGATCCGGCAAACCTTC.

Concerning this clonotype: A much larger clone lies a single base off, so this may be a read error. The rearrangement joins TRBV7-2 to TRBJ2-1, with 8 nucleotides matching TRBD2. V shed 0 bases and J 9 bases; nucleotides not matched to a gene: 7. The CDR3 has 15 amino acids. Germline assignment: CDR1 SGHTA and CDR2 FQGNSA. The CDR3 DNA reads as TGTGCCAGCAGCTTAGCTCGGGGGGGCAACAGTGAGCAGTTCTTC. Protein product: CASSLARGGNSEQFF.

This clonotype was seen a few times. J is TRBJ2-1 and V is TRBV5-1; maybe TRBD1 (7 bases). V was cut by 0 bases and J by 3 bases, with 10 bases left in between. Germline CDR1 reads SGHRS; CDR2 reads YFSETQ. CDR3 length: 15 residues. CDR3 in amino acids: CASSLGRGDYNEQFF. CDR3 sequence (DNA): TGCGCCAGCAGCTTGGGCAGGGGGGACTACAATGAGCAGTTCTTC.

Many counts were recorded for this clonotype. The CDR3, as DNA: TGTGCCAGCAGTGAGCTCCGACAGGGAGTTCTAGCCGAGCAGTACTTC. It yields the protein CASSELRQGVLAEQYF. V gene TRBV27 combines with J gene TRBJ2-7, with 7 bases fitting TRBD1. From germline, CDR1 is MNHEY and CDR2 SMNVEV (reference sequence). The CDR3 sequence is 16 residues long. V dropped 5 bases and J dropped 6; count of bases not matched to a gene: 16.

This clonotype was detected ten times or more. V and J are TRBV2 and TRBJ2-3; 12 bases are a match to TRBD2. CDR1 and CDR2 from the germline V gene are SNHLY and FYNNEI. The CDR3 totals 17 residues. With V trimmed by 5 bases and J by 0 bases, 6 bases remained unmatched. The CDR3 is CASSPDGLAGSTDTQYF. The CDR3 DNA reads as TGTGCCAGCAGTCCGGACGGACTAGCGGGGAGCACAGATACGCAGTATTTT.

In DNA, the CDR3 is TGTGCCAGCGGGACAGCCAATTCACCCCTCCACTTT. Residues: CASGTANSPLHF. The J gene is TRBJ1-6, the V gene TRBV5-5; 7 bases are shared with TRBD1. This CDR3 comprises 12 residues. V lost 7 bases and J lost 7; bases outside the gene matches: 2. CDR1 SGHKS and CDR2 YYEKEE come from the germline V gene (reference sequence).

This clonotype appeared many times. The CDR3 bases are TGTGCCAGCAGCCCCCGACAGGGTGGGATCCTGTATCAGCCCCAGCATTTT. Protein sequence: CASSPRQGGILYQPQHF. The J gene is TRBJ1-5, the V gene TRBV13; 7 bases agree with TRBD1. With 5 bases clipped from V and 5 bases from J, the junction kept 15 bases outside the gene matches. Germline V gene data show CDR1 as PRHDT and CDR2 as FYEKMQ (reference sequence). This CDR3 has 17 residues.

This clonotype was observed at least ten times. The chain links TRBV6-1 to TRBJ1-2, with D perhaps matching TRBD1 (6 bases). The length of the CDR3 is 13 residues. Trimming removed 6 bases at V and 3 bases at J, with 11 bases between. Germline-derived CDR1 and CDR2 are MNHNS and SASEGT. The DNA of the CDR3 is TGTGCCAGCAGACTAGGGGGTGACTATGGCTACACCTTC. Encoded protein: CASRLGGDYGYTF.

This clonotype was recorded many times. The rearrangement uses TRBV4-1 and TRBJ1-1, with TRBD1 as a possible D gene (6 bases). Trimming left V 0 bases short and J 0 bases short, with 14 bases between. The CDR3 is 17 residues long. Germline-derived CDR1 and CDR2 are MGHRA and YSYEKL. CDR3: CASSQEGAGLMNTEAFF. CDR3 coding DNA: TGCGCCAGCAGCCAAGAGGGGGCAGGGTTGATGAACACTGAAGCTTTCTTT.

This clonotype was counted many times. This chain connects TRBV7-9 to TRBJ2-5, with unresolved D. The CDR3 spans 17 residues. The germline V gene has CDR1 SEHNR and CDR2 FQNEAQ (reference sequence). The V end lost 1 base, the J end lost 7 bases, and 22 bases lay between the germline ends. The CDR3 sequence: CASSLGRIGRGLGTQYF. In DNA, the CDR3 is TGTGCCAGCAGCTTAGGTCGTATCGGCAGAGGTCTTGGGACCCAGTACTTC.

In this sample, this clonotype is medium-sized. The CDR3 bases are TGTGCCAGCAGTTTACAGGATAGCAATCAGCCCCAGCATTTT. Amino acids: CASSLQDSNQPQHF. V gene TRBV28 combines with J gene TRBJ1-5; no clear D. This CDR3 is 14 amino acids long. V lost 2 bases to trimming and J lost 0 bases, with 5 bases between them. The germline V gene has CDR1 MDHEN and CDR2 SYDVKM.

This clonotype was observed at least ten times. The V and J genes are TRBV5-4 and TRBJ1-1, with TRBD1 matching 8 bases. Losses at the gene ends were 3 bases for V and 5 bases for J; bases not matched to a gene: 6. Germline V lookup: CDR1 SGHNT, CDR2 YYREEE (reference sequence). The CDR3 spans 14 residues. This CDR3 is CASSSRDRKTEAFF. CDR3 nucleotide sequence: TGTGCCAGCAGCTCGAGGGACAGGAAAACTGAAGCTTTCTTT.

This clonotype was counted ten times or more. The genes are TRBV4-2 and TRBJ2-4; D tentatively fits TRBD1 or TRBD2 (5 bases each). The V gene lost 1 base and the J gene lost 0 bases, with 13 bases spanning the gap. The CDR3 spans 17 residues. CDR1 and CDR2 from the germline V gene are LGHNA and YNFKEQ. CDR3 residues: CASSQGGTDLAKNIQYF. In DNA form, the CDR3 reads TGTGCCAGCAGCCAAGGGGGGACGGATCTAGCCAAAAACATTCAGTACTTC.

This clonotype was detected ten times or more. The chain combines TRBV12-3 or TRBV12-4 with TRBJ2-7, with 8 bases aligning to TRBD1. Losses at the gene ends were 7 bases for V and 4 bases for J; bases not matched to a gene: 9. This CDR3 spans 14 amino acids. CDR3: CASTIGQGGYEQYF. In DNA form, the CDR3 reads TGTGCCAGCACCATAGGACAGGGAGGTTACGAGCAGTACTTC.

This clonotype was observed many times. This sequence joins TRBV2 and TRBJ1-5, with 8 nucleotides matching TRBD1. V trimming: 3 bases; J trimming: 5 bases; junction bases outside the gene matches: 3. Germline-derived CDR1 and CDR2 are SNHLY and FYNNEI. The CDR3 consists of 14 residues. As DNA, the CDR3 is TGTGCCAGCAGTGAGCAGGGGGCTGATCAGCCCCAGCATTTT. It is translated as CASSEQGADQPQHF.

This clonotype was counted many times. The gene calls are TRBV7-2 and TRBJ2-7; D is possibly TRBD1 (6 bases). The V end was cut by 3 bases, the J end by 0 bases, with 9 bases between. The CDR3 has 14 residues. The germline CDR1 and CDR2 sequences are SGHTA and FQGNSA. CDR3 amino acids: CASSFRDNSYEQYF. The CDR3 nucleotides are TGTGCCAGCAGCTTTCGGGACAACTCCTACGAGCAGTACTTC.

This clonotype was picked up many times. V usage is TRBV20-1 and J usage is TRBJ2-1, with D perhaps TRBD2 (5 bases). Germline V gene sequence: CDR1 DFQATT, CDR2 SNEGSKA (reference sequence). The CDR3 spans 15 residues. Trimming removed 5 bases at V and 4 bases at J, with 18 bases between. The DNA for the CDR3 is TGCAGTGCTTGGCTCCCTAGCTTCAGTTACAATGAGCAGTTCTTC. Its translation: CSAWLPSFSYNEQFF.